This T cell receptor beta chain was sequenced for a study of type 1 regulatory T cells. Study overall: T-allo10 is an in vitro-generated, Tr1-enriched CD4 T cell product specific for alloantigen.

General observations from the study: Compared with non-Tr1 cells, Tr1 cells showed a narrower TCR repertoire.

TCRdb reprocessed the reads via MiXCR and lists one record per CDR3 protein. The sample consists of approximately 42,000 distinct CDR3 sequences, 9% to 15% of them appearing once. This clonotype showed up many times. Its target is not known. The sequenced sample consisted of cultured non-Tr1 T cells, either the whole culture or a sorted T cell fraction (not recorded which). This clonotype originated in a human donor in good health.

The CDR3 region is CATSRDIDYGYTF. CDR3 nucleotide sequence: TGTGCCACCAGCAGAGATATTGACTATGGCTACACCTTC. J is TRBJ1-2 and V is TRBV15, with no clear D. Between the trimmed V and J ends, which lost 0 bases and 3 bases, there was a span of 5 bases. The CDR3 sequence is 13 residues long. Per the germline V gene, CDR1 is LNHNV and CDR2 is YYDKDF (reference sequence).